This T cell receptor beta chain is drawn from a study of early T cells in non-severe SARS-CoV-2 infection. Study context: Bulk RNA taken from unsorted whole blood was sequenced, leaving chains unpaired.

Tagging with unique molecular identifiers was applied to individual cDNA molecules. TCRdb called the 5' RACE reads again in MiXCR, with one record for every CDR3 protein. The sample consists of tens of thousands of distinct CDR3 sequences, around 21% of them appearing once. Trimming took off 0 bases at V and 8 bases at J, with 13 bases between the two ends. The length of the CDR3 is 14 residues. Per germline, CDR1 SGHVS and CDR2 FQNEAQ. This clonotype was picked up many times. Antigen unknown. Points from the study as a whole: A preference for anti-spike CD8 responses marked VDJdb matching, which missed private and CD4 specificities.

The TCR originated in an adult who was a healthcare worker with PCR-confirmed SARS-CoV-2 infection or an uninfected control (not recorded which). The chain combines TRBV7-8 with TRBJ1-1; D is perhaps TRBD1 (5 bases). This sample comprised whole blood, obtained at baseline. As DNA, the CDR3 is TGTGCCAGCAGCTTAGCGGCCGCGCGGGACGAAGCTTTCTTT. Encoded protein: CASSLAAARDEAFF.